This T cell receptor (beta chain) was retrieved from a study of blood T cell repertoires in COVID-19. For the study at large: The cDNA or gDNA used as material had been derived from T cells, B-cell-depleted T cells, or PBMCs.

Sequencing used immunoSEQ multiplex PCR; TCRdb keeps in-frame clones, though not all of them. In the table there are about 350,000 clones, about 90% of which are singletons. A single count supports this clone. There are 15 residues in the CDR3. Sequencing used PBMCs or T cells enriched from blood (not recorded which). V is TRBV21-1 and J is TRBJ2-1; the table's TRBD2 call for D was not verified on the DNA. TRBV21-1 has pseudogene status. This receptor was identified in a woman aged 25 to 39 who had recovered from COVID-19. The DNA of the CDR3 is TGTGCCAGCACTCGAGACCGACGACTAAACAATGAGCAGTTCTTC. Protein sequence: CASTRDRRLNNEQFF.